This T cell receptor beta chain comes out of a study of Ad26.COV2.S vaccination and SARS-CoV-2 variants. Across the whole study: Once, or twice with 56 days between doses, Ad26.COV2.S was given intramuscularly.

The data were produced by immunoSEQ multiplex PCR, yet TCRdb's version contains in-frame clones alone and is incomplete. The sample lists around 250,000 clones; 80% to 90% were seen once. Treatment specified: about 20 received Ad26.COV2.S at low or high dose, single or two shots; about 5 received placebo; per-sample allocation not given. Sampling was performed 63 days after the first vaccine or placebo injection. Built on an Ad26 vector, the vaccine expressed Wuhan-strain SARS-CoV-2 spike. The CDR3 contains 15 residues. V gave up 6 bases and J gave up 4 bases; unmatched junction bases: 7. Germline lookup yields CDR1 MNHEY and CDR2 SVGAGI. Study conclusions and caveats: Placebo and vaccine recipients had non-spike TCR breadth that was similar. CD8+ and CD4+ T cells specific for spike reportedly responded with substantial breadth after vaccination.

Note on this clone: What it recognizes is unknown.

The source material was peripheral blood, sampled in a trial of Ad26.COV2.S vaccine versus placebo. This TCR came from a person aged 18-65 years who received the Ad26.COV2.S COVID-19 vaccine or a placebo. This chain uses TRBV6-5 with TRBJ1-2; TRBD1 agrees at 11 bases. CDR3 DNA sequence: TGTGCCAGCAGCGAGCCGGGACAGGGGGGCTATGGCTACACCTTC. Its translation: CASSEPGQGGYGYTF.